This T cell receptor (beta chain) is drawn from a study of early T cells in non-severe SARS-CoV-2 infection (dated by TCRdb to the early 2020s). Concerning the study at large: TCR sequencing used bulk RNA from unsorted whole blood, so alpha and beta chains could not be paired.

This was a case-control study nested in a cohort of healthcare workers in London, UK, who had nasopharyngeal swab PCR tests and blood samples taken every week. Healthcare workers were recruited between 23 and 31 March 2020, during the week of the UK lockdown, and were followed weekly for up to roughly 16 weeks. The study at large found these results: Matching against VDJdb was skewed toward anti-spike CD8 responses, likely underestimated virus-specific expansions, and missed private and CD4 specificities.

Trimming takes 6 bases from V and 5 bases from J, and the germline ends sit 17 bases apart. CDR1 MNHNY and CDR2 SVGAGI were looked up in the germline V gene (reference sequence). The CDR3 goes from the cysteine to the phenylalanine over 16 residues. The read is trimmed to its CDR3 DNA, 48 bases read in frame from base 1. The library was built by means of 5' RACE. The sample was run on a NextSeq 500. To correct for sequencing error and PCR bias, the TCR library protocol tagged individual cDNA molecules with unique molecular identifiers. Sequencing covered both TCR alpha and beta chains, and within each sample the abundances of alpha and beta sequences were tightly co-correlated. Per the original workflow: V gene, J gene and CDR3 annotation of TCR sequences was performed with Decombinator V4. Expanded TCRs were defined as changing significantly between any two time points under a Poisson model with p below 0.0001. Abundances of TCRs were expressed as counts per million after normalisation to the total number of TCRs sequenced in each sample. TRAV1-2 paired with TRAJ12, TRAJ20 or TRAJ33 defined MAIT TCRs, while TRAV10 paired with TRAJ18 defined iNKT TCRs. VDJdb, accessed on 1 November 2021, was searched for TCRs annotated for CMV, EBV and SARS-CoV-2, and TCRs annotated for more than one antigen were excluded. TCRdb trimmed public reads at Q25 via fastp, called clones via MiXCR and kept in-frame beta chains. Each CDR3 protein gets just one entry, which takes the most common genes and DNA from the rows behind it. TCRdb's processing, not the study's, gives the V and J calls here. Within this sample are some 89,000 distinct CDR3 sequences, with roughly 11% of them counted one time only. The ten largest clones take up less than 5.5% of the sample.

Comments on this clonotype: Its antigen target is currently unknown. The input lacks base qualities; no much larger clone sits a single base away.

The source is an adult who was a healthcare worker with PCR-confirmed SARS-CoV-2 infection or an uninfected control (not recorded which). Recombination linked TRBV6-6 to TRBJ1-6; the D gene is perhaps TRBD1, from 5 matching bases. Source: whole blood, taken at baseline. The DNA sequence is given as TGTGCCAGCAGAGGGGCATATACACCTAATAATTCACCCCTCCACTTT. Protein translation: CASRGAYTPNNSPLHF.